The rows below give T cell receptor beta chains drawn from one sample of a study of cytomegalovirus exposure and HLA in healthy donors. TCRdb keeps only in-frame clones here, not all; method: immunoSEQ multiplex PCR. Altogether over 130,000 clones are present, around 78% being singletons, with the ten largest covering roughly 5.6%. Sequencing was carried out using PBMCs. Receptor source: a woman aged 40 to 50 in good health and CMV-seropositive. Each CDR3 is given with its conserved first and last residue. The order of the fields is V gene, J gene, CDR3 length, CDR3 protein.

v_gene: TRBV11-3
j_gene: TRBJ2-3
len: 15
CDR3aa: CASSQYSGRTDTQYF

v_gene: TRBV2
j_gene: TRBJ2-1
len: 15
CDR3aa: CASSVQAGGPNEQFF

v_gene: TRBV18
j_gene: TRBJ2-7
len: 15
CDR3aa: CANSGSQGEGSEQYF

v_gene: TRBV27
j_gene: TRBJ2-1
len: 15
CDR3aa: CASSLTSGRHNEQFF

v_gene: TRBV5-4
j_gene: TRBJ2-2
len: 15
CDR3aa: CASSPDSGSFGELFF

v_gene: TRBV6-1
j_gene: TRBJ1-2
len: 14
CDR3aa: CATTWDSTAYGYTF

v_gene: TRBV27
j_gene: TRBJ2-1
len: 15
CDR3aa: CASSYDGSSYNEQFF

v_gene: TRBV10-3
j_gene: TRBJ2-5
len: 15
CDR3aa: CAIKESRTSEGTQYF

v_gene: TRBV6-6
j_gene: TRBJ1-4
len: 15
CDR3aa: CASSNPQAAGEKLFF

v_gene: TRBV27
j_gene: TRBJ1-1
len: 14
CDR3aa: CASSLQGLYTEAFF

v_gene: TRBV28
j_gene: TRBJ1-2
len: 15
CDR3aa: CASSPGSGTYYGYTF

v_gene: TRBV7-8
j_gene: TRBJ1-3
len: 13
CDR3aa: CASSGSGGNTIYF

v_gene: TRBV19
j_gene: TRBJ2-7
len: 16
CDR3aa: CASSPLVGQGSYEQYF

v_gene: TRBV6-4
j_gene: TRBJ2-3
len: 16
CDR3aa: CASAPTSGRASDAQYF

v_gene: TRBV9
j_gene: TRBJ2-3
len: 15
CDR3aa: CASNVAGHRTDTQYF

v_gene: TRBV5-1
j_gene: TRBJ2-1
len: 16
CDR3aa: CASSHSGSASYNEQFF

v_gene: TRBV5-1
j_gene: TRBJ1-1
len: 13
CDR3aa: CASRQGATTEAFF

v_gene: TRBV7-3
j_gene: TRBJ1-1
len: 13
CDR3aa: CASSLAGNTEAFF

v_gene: TRBV29-1
j_gene: TRBJ2-2
len: 13
CDR3aa: CSAEQGAGGELFF

v_gene: TRBV4-1
j_gene: TRBJ2-7
len: 14
CDR3aa: CASSSRLALYEQYF

v_gene: TRBV10-3
j_gene: TRBJ2-7
len: 15
CDR3aa: CAISESGEAGYEQYF

v_gene: TRBV4-1
j_gene: TRBJ2-1
len: 17
CDR3aa: CASSQDSEGAPYNEQFF

v_gene: TRBV11-1
j_gene: TRBJ2-1
len: 14
CDR3aa: CASGSGSSYNEQFF

v_gene: TRBV5-1
j_gene: TRBJ2-3
len: 15
CDR3aa: CASSPEGHGADTQYF

v_gene: TRBV5-6
j_gene: TRBJ1-3
len: 16
CDR3aa: CASSGGGTVSGNTIYF

v_gene: TRBV10-3
j_gene: TRBJ2-1
len: 17
CDR3aa: CAISESSVAGGWGEQFF

v_gene: TRBV9
j_gene: TRBJ2-6
len: 17
CDR3aa: CASSVGGGSAGANVLTF

v_gene: TRBV4-1
j_gene: TRBJ1-1
len: 15
CDR3aa: CASSLYREGNTEAFF

v_gene: TRBV2
j_gene: TRBJ1-1
len: 14
CDR3aa: CASSGEGGGTEAFF

v_gene: TRBV7-9
j_gene: TRBJ1-1
len: 11
CDR3aa: CAYQGGAGAFF

v_gene: TRBV5-1
j_gene: TRBJ2-5
len: 15
CDR3aa: CASSLWGQGSETQYF

v_gene: TRBV27
j_gene: TRBJ2-1
len: 15
CDR3aa: CASRVGLGTGNEQFF

v_gene: TRBV6-1
j_gene: TRBJ2-7
len: 14
CDR3aa: CASSDRGRTYEQYF

v_gene: TRBV5-1
j_gene: TRBJ1-1
len: 14
CDR3aa: CASSLPSGNAEAFF

v_gene: TRBV29-1
j_gene: TRBJ1-2
len: 12
CDR3aa: CSVRAPWSGYTF

v_gene: TRBV6-4
j_gene: TRBJ2-2
len: 14
CDR3aa: CASREGGDTGELFF